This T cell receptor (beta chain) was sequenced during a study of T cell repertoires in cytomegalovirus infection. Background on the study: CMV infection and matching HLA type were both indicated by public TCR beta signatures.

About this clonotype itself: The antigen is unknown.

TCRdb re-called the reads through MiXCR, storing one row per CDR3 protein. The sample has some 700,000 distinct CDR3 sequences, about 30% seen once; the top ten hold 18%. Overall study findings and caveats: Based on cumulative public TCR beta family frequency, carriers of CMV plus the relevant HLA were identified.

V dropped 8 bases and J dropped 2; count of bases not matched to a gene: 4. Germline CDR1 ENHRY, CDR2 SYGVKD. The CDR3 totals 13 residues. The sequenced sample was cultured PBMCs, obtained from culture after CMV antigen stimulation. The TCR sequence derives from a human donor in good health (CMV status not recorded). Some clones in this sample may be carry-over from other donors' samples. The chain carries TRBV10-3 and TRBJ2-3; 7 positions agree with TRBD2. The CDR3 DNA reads TGTGCCATCGGCGGGAGAAACACAGATACGCAGTATTTT. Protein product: CAIGGRNTDTQYF.